This TCR beta chain came from a study of immune cell composition in non-small cell lung cancer. Some clones are missing from TCRdb's copy, which holds only in-frame ones; the method was immunoSEQ multiplex PCR. The sample includes about 1,100 clones, about 72% of them seen just once. This clone was found a few times. Its antigen is still unknown. CDR3 length equals 14 residues. Normal lung sampling was at least 3 cm from the tumour, as distant as possible. Study observations and caveats: TIL tumour reactivity correlated with maximal tumour-associated clone frequency in adenocarcinoma. Dominant in vivo tumour-associated clones were not shown to share tumour-reactive sequences.

The sample consisted of non-adjacent lung tissue. This clonotype originated in a human donor with non-small cell lung cancer. The chain has TRBV21-1 and TRBJ2-1; the table's D call, TRBD1, was not checked against the DNA. TRBV21-1 is designated a pseudogene. The CDR3 coding sequence is TGTGCCAGCAGCAGCAGGGGGCGGGGTGATGAGCAGTTCTTC. This translates into CASSSRGRGDEQFF.